This T cell receptor (beta chain) was identified during a study of T cell responses to AZD1222 COVID-19 vaccine. Study outcomes and limitations: Possibly, clonal diversity was underestimated; donors were largely white British and included more females. Scientists sampled the repertoires only once the peak T cell response had passed.

Trimming shortened V by 11 bases and J by 7 bases, and 15 bases separated the two germline ends. Looked up from germline, CDR1 is SNHLY and CDR2 is FYNNEI. CDR3 length equals 13 residues. Produced via immunoSEQ multiplex PCR; TCRdb's table is partial and in-frame only. The table lists about 120,000 clones, about 92% of them singletons. This clone was recorded only once. What it binds is unknown. Material: peripheral blood, obtained 28 days after the second AZD1222 dose. This chain uses TRBV2 with TRBJ1-6; tentatively, D is TRBD1 (5 bases). The sequence came from an adult who received the AZD1222 COVID-19 vaccine. CDR3 coding DNA: TGTGCCGGGGGGGGAGGGATGAATTCACCCCTCCACTTT. As protein: CAGGGGMNSPLHF.